Within the sample, the clone carrying this T cell receptor beta chain is medium-sized. The antigen is unknown. The sample originates from a study of metastatic and nonmetastatic thyroid tumors. Study overall: The authors compared repertoires across blood and tumor or nodule tissue from malignant and benign thyroid patients. Broader study findings: Significantly higher TCR beta diversity was reportedly seen in malignant thyroid tumors than benign nodules, in blood and tumor.

No patient received treatment before thyroid surgery. Per the study methods: It was from CDR3 differences across clinicopathological groups that a distant-metastasis classifier for papillary thyroid cancer was built. TCRdb called clones again from the PCR reads with MiXCR. TCRdb assigned the V and J calls; the authors' analysis was not used. This sample yields more than 30,000 clones, of which about 21% are seen a single time; roughly 22% belongs to the top ten. The germline V gene encodes CDR1 SGHVS and CDR2 FNYEAQ. The junction had 17 bases not matched to a gene; V was cut back by 5 bases and J by 7 bases. The CDR3 runs to 17 residues.

Sequenced material: blood. The TCR was taken from a female donor with papillary thyroid cancer or a benign thyroid nodule (not recorded which). Some clones in this sample may be carry-over from other donors' samples. The chain recombines TRBV7-6 with TRBJ1-2; 9 positions match TRBD1. CDR3 loop: CASSQTPGQGGGGGYTF. The DNA for the CDR3 is TGTGCCAGCAGCCAGACGCCGGGACAGGGAGGAGGGGGTGGCTACACCTTC.